This T cell receptor beta chain derives from a study of blood T cell repertoires in COVID-19. Study-wide background: Samples representing acute and convalescent COVID-19 were sourced from the United States, Italy and Spain.

Seattle researchers signed up patients amid active infection and tracked them longitudinally. V trimming: 5 bases; J trimming: 0 bases; junction bases outside the gene matches: 18. This CDR3 has 20 residues. The germline V gene encodes CDR1 SGHNT and CDR2 YENEEA. The authors' processing: Researchers report that nucleated cell counts were estimated from reference gene primer amplification. Produced via immunoSEQ multiplex PCR; TCRdb's table is partial and in-frame only. V and J calls and clone size are as listed in that table; D and trimming were resolved from the DNA. The sample includes more than 200,000 clones, more than 85% seen only once; the top ten take approximately 5.3%.

The material sequenced was peripheral blood. The origin of this receptor is a woman aged 55-70 years with COVID-19, enrolled during active disease. V and J are TRBV11-3 and TRBJ2-3; TRBD1 agrees at 9 bases. The CDR3 DNA reads as TGTGCCAGCAGCCCGGGCTCGACAGGGGGAGGGTTTTGGAGCACAGATACGCAGTATTTT. It specifies CASSPGSTGGGFWSTDTQYF.